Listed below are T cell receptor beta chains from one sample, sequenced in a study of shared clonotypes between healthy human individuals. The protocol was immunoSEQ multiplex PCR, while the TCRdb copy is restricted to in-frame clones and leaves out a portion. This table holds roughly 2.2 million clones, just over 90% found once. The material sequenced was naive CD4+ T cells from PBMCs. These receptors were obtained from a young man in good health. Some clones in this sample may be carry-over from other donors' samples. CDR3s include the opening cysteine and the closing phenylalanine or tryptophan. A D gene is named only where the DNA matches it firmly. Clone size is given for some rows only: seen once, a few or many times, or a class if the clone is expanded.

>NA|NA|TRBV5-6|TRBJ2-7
TGTGCCAGCAGATACAGGGGACTCACCTACGAGCAGTACTTC
CASRYRGLTYEQYF
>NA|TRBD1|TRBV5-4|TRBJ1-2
TGTGCCAGCAGCTTGGACAGGGGACACTATGGCTACACCTTC
CASSLDRGHYGYTF
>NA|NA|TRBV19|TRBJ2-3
TGTGCCAGTAGTTCCGCGGCAGGTACGCAGTATTTT
CASSSAAGTQYF
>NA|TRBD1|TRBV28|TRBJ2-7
TGTGCCAGCAGTTCCCCCGGGACAGGGGAATACGAGCAGTACTTC
CASSSPGTGEYEQYF
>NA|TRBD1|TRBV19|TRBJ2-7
TGTGCCAGTTCGGACAGGGGCTACGAGCAGTACTTC
CASSDRGYEQYF
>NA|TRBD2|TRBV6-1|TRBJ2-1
TGTGCCAGCAGTGGTTTCCCTCCTAGCGGGAGTGCGAATGAGCAGTTCTTC
CASSGFPPSGSANEQFF
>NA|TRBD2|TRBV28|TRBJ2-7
TGTGCCAGCATTCCCCTGACGGGCGGGGGCGAGCAGTACTTC
CASIPLTGGGEQYF
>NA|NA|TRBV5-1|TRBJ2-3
TGCGCCAGCAGCTCCACTAGCTCCGATACGCAGTATTTT
CASSSTSSDTQYF
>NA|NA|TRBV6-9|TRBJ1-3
TGTGCCAGCAGTTATTATGAAGACCTCGACAAGATTGGAAACACCATATATTTT
CASSYYEDLDKIGNTIYF
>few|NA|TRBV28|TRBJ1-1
TGTGCCAGCAGTTTGGTCGGCACTGAAGCTTTCTTT
CASSLVGTEAFF
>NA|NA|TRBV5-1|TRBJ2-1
TGCGCCAGCAGCCTCCGACTTAAGGGAGGTGAGCAGTTCTTC
CASSLRLKGGEQFF
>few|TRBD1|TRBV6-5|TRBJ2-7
TGTGCCAGCAGTTACTCGAACAGGGGCTCCTACGAGCAGTACTTC
CASSYSNRGSYEQYF
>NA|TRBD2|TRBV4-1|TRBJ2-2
TGCGCCAGCAGCCGAGGACTAGCGGGAAACACCGGGGAGCTGTTTTTT
CASSRGLAGNTGELFF